This T cell receptor (beta chain) came from a study of T cell responses to AZD1222 COVID-19 vaccine. Study context: Whether given at about 4 or about 12 weeks, second doses were pooled. Findings and limits, study-wide: There were repertoire samples only from the period after the peak T cell response. Unmutated variant regions reportedly attract nearly half of all spike-specific TCRs. Spike-specific TCR breadth and depth went up after people got two AZD1222 doses.

The method was immunoSEQ multiplex PCR; TCRdb's version includes in-frame clones alone and lacks a portion of them. The data show about 140,000 clones, roughly 92% seen once. CDR1 and CDR2 from the germline V gene are LGHNA and YNFKEQ. V lost 4 bases, J lost 6 bases, and 12 bases lay in between. This CDR3 has 13 residues. A remark on this clone: What it binds is not known.

This chain connects TRBV4-2 to TRBJ1-1; unclear D gene. This sequence originates from an adult in good health. The sample here was peripheral blood, taken on day 0 of AZD1222 vaccination. CDR3 loop: CASSPRGNAEAFF. For the CDR3, the DNA is TGTGCCAGCAGCCCAAGAGGTAACGCTGAAGCTTTCTTT.